These 18 T cell receptor beta chains were all obtained from the same sample, sequenced in a study of CD8 T cells in ankylosing spondylitis (dated by TCRdb to about 2017). Here is what the overall study found, with its caveats: Blood from ankylosing spondylitis patients appeared to be characterized by a TCR beta motif composed of 7 to 9 highly homologous amino acid variants.

These TCRs are of unknown antigen specificity. The library was made by 5' RACE. Sequencing instrument: Illumina HiSeq 2500. TCRdb trimmed the raw reads at Q25, called clones with MiXCR and kept productive beta chains. One record per CDR3 amino acid sequence lists the most common genes and DNA. This sample is represented by about 540,000 distinct CDR3 sequences; roughly an eighth of them were singletons. Around 6.8% of the sample lies in the top ten. Specimen: blood, either unsorted or a sorted T cell fraction (not recorded which). These receptors all stem from a male donor with ankylosing spondylitis.

This clonotype came up many times. The V and J genes are TRBV7-8 and TRBJ1-6; unclear D gene. The ends were cut back, 2 bases at V and 3 bases at J, with 5 bases in the middle. This CDR3 has 14 amino acids. CDR1 and CDR2 (germline): SGHVS, FQNEAQ. The CDR3, as DNA: TGTGCCAGCAGCTTAAGGGACTATAATTCACCCCTCCACTTT. Its protein is CASSLRDYNSPLHF.

The rearrangement uses TRBV20-1 and TRBJ2-3, with TRBD2 matching 7 bases. CDR3 length: 13 residues. Per the germline V gene, CDR1 is DFQATT and CDR2 is SNEGSKA (reference sequence). V lost 0 bases and J lost 4; bases outside the gene matches: 1. The CDR3 protein is CSAREGGSDTQYF. The CDR3 coding sequence is TGCAGTGCTAGAGAGGGGGGGTCAGATACGCAGTATTTT.

The chain couples TRBV14 to TRBJ2-1, with D perhaps TRBD1 or TRBD2 (5 bases each). V was clipped by 6 bases and J by 2 bases, with 14 bases between them. The germline gives CDR1 SGHDN, CDR2 FVKESK. This CDR3 is built from 15 residues. The CDR3 region is CASRGAQGPYNEQFF. In nucleotides, the CDR3 is TGTGCCAGCAGAGGGGCGCAGGGACCCTACAATGAGCAGTTCTTC.

This clonotype was counted between two and nine times. This rearrangement joins TRBV5-1 to TRBJ2-3, with no clear D. Trimming took off 1 base at V and 4 bases at J, with 16 bases between the two ends. CDR3 size: 16 residues. In germline, CDR1 is SGHRS, CDR2 YFSETQ. CDR3: CASSLNPGVSADTQYF. DNA for the CDR3: TGCGCCAGCAGCTTGAACCCGGGCGTTTCGGCAGATACGCAGTATTTT.

This clonotype was observed at least ten times. V and J are TRBV15 and TRBJ1-2, with D perhaps TRBD1 (6 bases). CDR1 and CDR2 (germline): LNHNV, YYDKDF (reference sequence). The CDR3 extends over 12 amino acids. V was cut by 3 bases and J by 4 bases, with 6 bases left in between. CDR3 amino acids: CATSRDSYGYTF. The CDR3 DNA is TGTGCCACCAGCAGGGACAGCTATGGCTACACCTTC.

The sample holds many counts of this clonotype. Written as DNA, the CDR3 is TGCAGCACCTGGGGGACGAAGGACACTGAAGCTTTCTTT. Translating it yields CSTWGTKDTEAFF. This rearrangement joins TRBV29-1 to TRBJ1-1; maybe TRBD1 (5 bases). The CDR3 is made up of 13 amino acids. V was clipped by 8 bases and J by 3 bases, with 16 bases between them. Germline V gene data show CDR1 as SQVTM and CDR2 as ANQGSEA.

The J gene is TRBJ1-2, the V gene TRBV20-1, with a tentative D call TRBD1 (5 bases). The CDR3 runs 14 residues. Germline lookup yields CDR1 DFQATT and CDR2 SNEGSKA (reference sequence). V was pared by 6 bases and J by 0 bases, with 14 bases between. In DNA form, the CDR3 reads TGCAGTGCCATTCAAGGGACTACTAACTATGGCTACACCTTC. It specifies CSAIQGTTNYGYTF.

This clonotype came up many times. The chain couples TRBV20-1 to TRBJ1-2; 8 positions match TRBD1. CDR1 is DFQATT and CDR2 is SNEGSKA in the germline V gene (reference sequence). This CDR3 contains 13 residues. Germline trimming cut 3 bases from V and 8 bases from J; bases unmatched to any gene: 8. The chain's CDR3 is CSASETGEAGYTF. The DNA for the CDR3 is TGCAGTGCTAGCGAGACAGGGGAGGCGGGCTACACCTTC.

In this sample, this clonotype turned up a few times. V is TRBV7-2 and J is TRBJ1-6, with D tentatively TRBD1 (5 bases). Trimming took 5 bases from V and 5 from J, leaving 13 bases between them. There are 15 residues in the CDR3. The germline V gene encodes CDR1 SGHTA and CDR2 FQGNSA. The DNA of the CDR3 is TGTGCCAGCAGCACCCGGGGGGGGGATAATTCACCCCTCCACTTT. Translating gives CASSTRGGDNSPLHF.

This chain joins TRBV20-1 and TRBJ2-1; D is undetermined. V lost 0 bases and J 4 bases, leaving 13 bases between the germline ends. Germline values: CDR1 DFQATT, CDR2 SNEGSKA (reference sequence). The CDR3 consists of 15 residues. The CDR3 nucleotides read TGCAGTGCTAGAGACTTACGTGGGGTATACAATGAGCAGTTCTTC. Translated, it gives CSARDLRGVYNEQFF.

This clonotype was seen a handful of times. V usage is TRBV2 and J usage is TRBJ2-1; 9 bases are a match to TRBD2. Trimming cost V 7 bases and J 7 bases; bases outside gene matches: 11. The CDR3 is 15 amino acids. The germline V gene has CDR1 SNHLY and CDR2 FYNNEI. The CDR3, as DNA: TGTGCCAGCAAGCCGACTAGCGGTTGGGGTAATGAGCAGTTCTTC. Its protein is CASKPTSGWGNEQFF.

The chain joins TRBV6-1 to TRBJ2-1; 9 nucleotides align to TRBD1. The CDR3 is made up of 17 amino acids. Trimming took 6 bases from V and 4 from J; bases not matched to a gene: 13. Germline CDR1 and CDR2: MNHNS and SASEGT. The CDR3, as DNA: TGTGCCAGCAGGGATCGTCCGGGACAGGGAACGTACAATGAGCAGTTCTTC. Its protein product is CASRDRPGQGTYNEQFF.

The chain carries TRBV12-3 or TRBV12-4 and TRBJ2-1; 9 bases agree with TRBD1. V lost 5 bases to trimming and J lost 6 bases; unmatched junction nucleotides: 8. The CDR3 extends over 15 amino acids. CDR3: CASSPGTGRANEQFF. The CDR3 DNA is TGTGCCAGCAGTCCAGGGACAGGGAGGGCCAATGAGCAGTTCTTC.

This clonotype was seen only once. The V call is TRBV18, the J call TRBJ1-3; unclear D gene. The CDR3 contains 16 residues. Germline values: CDR1 KGHSH, CDR2 LQKENI. Trimming stripped 1 base from V and 0 bases from J, with 10 bases between. The CDR3 DNA reads TGTGCCAGCTCACCACAACAGACTTACTCTGGAAACACCATATATTTT. Translating gives CASSPQQTYSGNTIYF.

The J gene is TRBJ2-7, the V gene TRBV7-6; TRBD1 agrees at 9 bases. CDR3 size: 15 residues. Losses at the gene ends were 5 bases for V and 2 bases for J; bases not matched to a gene: 7. Germline-derived CDR1 and CDR2 are SGHVS and FNYEAQ. The CDR3 nucleotides read TGTGCCAGCAGCGAAGGACAGGGGCTAGCCTACGAGCAGTACTTC. It is translated as CASSEGQGLAYEQYF.

This clonotype was recorded many times. The chain combines TRBV10-3 with TRBJ2-5, with 7 positions matching TRBD2. The CDR3 runs 16 residues. V lost 10 bases and J lost 0; bases outside the gene matches: 14. Germline V CDR1 and CDR2: ENHRY, SYGVKD. The CDR3 DNA sequence: TGTGCCACCAATCCAACTAGCGTTACGTACCAAGAGACCCAGTACTTC. Its protein is CATNPTSVTYQETQYF.

This clonotype was counted at least ten times. This sequence joins TRBV7-9 and TRBJ2-3; 10 nucleotides line up with TRBD2. The germline gives CDR1 SEHNR, CDR2 FQNEAQ (reference sequence). The CDR3 spans 16 residues. With V trimmed by 5 bases and J by 4 bases, 9 bases remained unmatched. CDR3 region: CASSELLAGVSDTQYF. The CDR3 DNA reads as TGTGCCAGCAGCGAACTTCTAGCGGGAGTATCAGATACGCAGTATTTT.

The chain joins TRBV20-1 to TRBJ2-5; D gene uncertain. Germline loops: CDR1 DFQATT, CDR2 SNEGSKA (reference sequence). The V end was cut by 1 base, the J end by 0 bases, with 12 bases between. This CDR3 contains 15 residues. This CDR3 is CSARGLLRDQETQYF. CDR3 DNA: TGCAGTGCTAGAGGGTTACTTAGGGACCAAGAGACCCAGTACTTC.